This T cell receptor beta chain was recovered during a study of T-cell memory formation after mild COVID-19. Across the whole study: Largely donor-specific sequence clusters came from a couple of donors.

Germline CDR1 is SGHRS and CDR2 is YFSETQ. CDR3 length: 15 amino acids. V gave up 4 bases and J gave up 2 bases; unmatched junction bases: 6. Study conclusions and caveats: Contracting CD8+ clones were enriched in EMRA, CD4+ mainly in CM and EM.

TCRdb analysed the 5' RACE reads with MiXCR anew, one entry per CDR3 protein. In the table there are some 120,000 distinct CDR3 sequences, approximately 17% of which are singletons. With regard to this clonotype: No antigen is known for it.

Sequencing was done on a sample of PBMCs or a T cell subset sorted from them (not recorded which). The chain is built from TRBV5-1 and TRBJ2-1; 7 bases match TRBD1. This clonotype was obtained from a man younger than 35 who had mild COVID-19 (a few samples of this study predate the infection). Cell type and time point are not known. CDR3 in amino acids: CASSPWDSPYNEQFF. The CDR3 region has the DNA TGCGCCAGCAGCCCATGGGACAGCCCCTACAATGAGCAGTTCTTC.